These 9 T cell receptor beta chains originate from one sample sequenced in a study of blood T cell repertoires in COVID-19. Using immunoSEQ multiplex PCR, the repertoire was profiled, and TCRdb retains in-frame clones only, with some absent. The table lists tens of thousands of clones, more than 65% of them singletons, with around 8% in the top ten. The sequencing input was peripheral blood. The receptors stem from a human donor in a cohort sampled during active COVID-19.

The V call is TRBV18, the J call TRBJ2-1, with 12 bases identical to TRBD2. From germline, CDR1 is KGHSH and CDR2 LQKENI. The CDR3 has 15 amino acids. The V gene end was trimmed by 4 bases and the J gene end by 6 bases; junction bases not matched to a gene: 4. For the CDR3, the DNA is TGTGCCAGCTCACTAGGACTAGCGGGGACCAATGAGCAGTTCTTC. Amino acids: CASSLGLAGTNEQFF.

The gene calls are TRBV19 and TRBJ1-2; no clear D. The CDR3 has 12 amino acids. Germline lookup yields CDR1 LNHDA and CDR2 SQIVND (reference sequence). V gave up 4 bases and J gave up 4 bases, with 7 bases separating them. CDR3 sequence: CASSTVIYGYTF. CDR3 in DNA: TGTGCCAGTAGTACAGTGATCTATGGCTACACCTTC.

The chain employs TRBV5-1 and TRBJ1-1; D may be TRBD1 (5 bases). Trimming took 0 bases from V and 7 from J, leaving 10 bases between them. The CDR3 has 13 residues. The germline CDR1 and CDR2 sequences are SGHRS and YFSETQ. CDR3 coding DNA: TGCGCCAGCAGCTTGGGGCAGGGAGGTGAAGCTTTCTTT. Encoded protein: CASSLGQGGEAFF.

This clone was counted between two and nine times. This CDR3 is also generated by other DNA sequences in the sample. This rearrangement joins TRBV19 to TRBJ1-2, with D maybe TRBD1 (6 bases). Germline lookup yields CDR1 LNHDA and CDR2 SQIVND (reference sequence). Trimming left V 6 bases short and J 7 bases short, with 12 bases between. The CDR3 sequence is 12 residues long. CDR3 residues: CASRPQGTGYTF. The CDR3 DNA reads as TGTGCCAGTAGACCACAGGGAACTGGCTACACCTTC.

This clone was seen a handful of times. This chain connects TRBV11-3 to TRBJ2-1, with D unclear. Trimming took 2 bases from V and 5 from J, leaving 19 bases between them. Germline lookup yields CDR1 SGHNT and CDR2 YENEEA. The CDR3 contains 17 residues. CDR3 sequence reads: CASSLFGPGSEDNEQFF. CDR3 coding DNA: TGTGCCAGCAGCTTATTCGGTCCGGGTTCAGAGGACAATGAGCAGTTCTTC.

The chain couples TRBV10-1 to TRBJ2-7; 11 bases agree with TRBD1. The CDR3 consists of 18 residues. V gave up 6 bases and J gave up 2 bases; unmatched junction bases: 15. In germline, CDR1 is WNHNN, CDR2 SYGVQD (reference sequence). CDR3: CASRSGTGGRGAAYEQYF. DNA for the CDR3: TGCGCCAGCAGATCCGGGACAGGGGGTAGAGGGGCGGCCTACGAGCAGTACTTC.

The chain employs TRBV6-4 and TRBJ2-6; D unresolved. The V gene lost 3 bases and the J gene lost 0 bases, with 12 bases spanning the gap. Germline V CDR1 and CDR2: MRHNA, SNTAGT. CDR3 size: 17 residues. Here the CDR3 reads CASSEGVATSGANVLTF. In DNA form, the CDR3 reads TGTGCCAGCAGTGAAGGAGTTGCCACCTCTGGGGCCAACGTCCTGACTTTC.

CDR3 bases: TGTGCCAGCAGTTCCCCAGGGCGGAGCACAGATACGCAGTATTTT. Translation: CASSSPGRSTDTQYF. J is TRBJ2-3 and V is TRBV28; D might be TRBD1 (5 bases). Germline V gives CDR1 MDHEN, CDR2 SYDVKM. This CDR3 has 15 amino acids. V was pared by 4 bases and J by 0 bases, with 11 bases between. Filled out from reference TRBV28 and TRBJ2-3, the complete variable domain reads DVKVTQSSRYLVKRTGEKVFLECVQDMDHENMFWYRQDPGLGLRLIYFSYDVKMKEKGDIPEGYSVSREKKERFSLILESASTNQTSMYLCASSSPGRSTDTQYFGPGTRLTVL.

The V and J genes are TRBV6-6 and TRBJ2-3, with 8 positions matching TRBD2. The CDR3 sequence is 16 residues long. V lost 0 bases to trimming and J lost 2 bases; unmatched junction nucleotides: 4. Germline V CDR1 and CDR2: MNHNY, SVGAGI (reference sequence). The DNA for the CDR3 is TGTGCCAGCAGTTACTCGAGCGGGAGTGTCACAGATACGCAGTATTTT. Translation gives CASSYSSGSVTDTQYF.